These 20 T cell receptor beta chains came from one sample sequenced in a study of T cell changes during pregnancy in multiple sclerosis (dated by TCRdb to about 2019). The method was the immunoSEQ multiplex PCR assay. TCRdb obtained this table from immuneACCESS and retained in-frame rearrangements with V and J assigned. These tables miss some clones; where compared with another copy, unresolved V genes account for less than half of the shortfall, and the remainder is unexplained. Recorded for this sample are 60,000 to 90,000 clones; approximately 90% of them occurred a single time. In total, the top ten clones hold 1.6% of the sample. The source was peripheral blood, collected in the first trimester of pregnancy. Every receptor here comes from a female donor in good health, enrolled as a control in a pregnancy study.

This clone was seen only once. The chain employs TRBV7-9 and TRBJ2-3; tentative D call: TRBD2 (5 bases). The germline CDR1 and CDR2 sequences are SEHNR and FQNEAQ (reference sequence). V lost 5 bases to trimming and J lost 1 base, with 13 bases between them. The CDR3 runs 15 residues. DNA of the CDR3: TGTGCCAGCAGCCGAGCGGCGGGTCGCACAGATACGCAGTATTTT. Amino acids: CASSRAAGRTDTQYF.

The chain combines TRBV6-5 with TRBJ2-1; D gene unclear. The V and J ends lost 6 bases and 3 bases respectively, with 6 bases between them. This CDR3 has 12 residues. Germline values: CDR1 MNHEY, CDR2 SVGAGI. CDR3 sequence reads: CASRPVYNEQFF. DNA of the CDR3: TGTGCCAGCAGGCCAGTCTACAATGAGCAGTTCTTC.

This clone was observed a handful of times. The CDR3 coding sequence is TGTGCCATCAGTGAGGGAGGTTGGTCCTACGAGCAGTACTTC. The encoded protein is CAISEGGWSYEQYF. The gene calls are TRBV10-3 and TRBJ2-7, with D maybe TRBD2 (5 bases). This CDR3 is built from 14 residues. Per germline, CDR1 ENHRY and CDR2 SYGVKD. Trimming shortened V by 2 bases and J by 1 base, and 9 bases separated the two germline ends.

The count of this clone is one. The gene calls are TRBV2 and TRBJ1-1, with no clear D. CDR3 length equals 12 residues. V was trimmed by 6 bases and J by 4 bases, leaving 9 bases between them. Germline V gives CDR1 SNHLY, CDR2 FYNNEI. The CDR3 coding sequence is TGTGCCAGCAGGACATCTCCCACTGAAGCTTTCTTT. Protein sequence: CASRTSPTEAFF. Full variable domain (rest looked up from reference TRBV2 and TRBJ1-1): EPEVTQTPSHQVTQMGQEVILRCVPISNHLYFYWYRQILGQKVEFLVSFYNNEISEKSEIFDDQFSVERPDGSNFTLKIRSTKLEDSAMYFCASRTSPTEAFFGQGTRLTVV.

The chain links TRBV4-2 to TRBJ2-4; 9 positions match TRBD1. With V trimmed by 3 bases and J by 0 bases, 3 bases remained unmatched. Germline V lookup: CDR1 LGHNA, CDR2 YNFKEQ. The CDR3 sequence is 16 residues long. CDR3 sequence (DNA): TGTGCCAGCAGCCAGACAGGGGGTTTAGCCAAAAACATTCAGTACTTC. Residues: CASSQTGGLAKNIQYF.

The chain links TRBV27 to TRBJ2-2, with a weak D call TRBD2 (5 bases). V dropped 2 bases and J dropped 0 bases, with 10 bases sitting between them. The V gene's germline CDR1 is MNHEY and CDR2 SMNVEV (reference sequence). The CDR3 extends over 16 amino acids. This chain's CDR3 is CASSLGSGTNTGELFF. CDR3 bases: TGTGCCAGCAGTTTAGGGTCGGGAACGAACACCGGGGAGCTGTTTTTT.

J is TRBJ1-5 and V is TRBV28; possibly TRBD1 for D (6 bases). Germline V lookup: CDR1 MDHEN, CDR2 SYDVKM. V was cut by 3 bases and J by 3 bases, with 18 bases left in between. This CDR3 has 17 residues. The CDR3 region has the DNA TGTGCCAGCAGTTTGCTAATGGGCGGACAGTTCAATCAGCCCCAGCATTTT. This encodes CASSLLMGGQFNQPQHF.

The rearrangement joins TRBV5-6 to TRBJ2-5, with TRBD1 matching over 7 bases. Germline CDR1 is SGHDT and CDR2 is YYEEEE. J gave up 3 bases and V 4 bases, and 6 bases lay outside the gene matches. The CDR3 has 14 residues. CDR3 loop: CASSMGQPKETQYF. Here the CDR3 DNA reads TGTGCCAGCAGCATGGGACAGCCCAAAGAGACCCAGTACTTC.

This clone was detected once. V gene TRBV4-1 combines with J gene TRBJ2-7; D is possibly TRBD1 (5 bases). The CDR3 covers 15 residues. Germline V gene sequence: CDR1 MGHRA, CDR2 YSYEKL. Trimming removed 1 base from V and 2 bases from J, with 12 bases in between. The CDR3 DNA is TGCGCCAGCAGCCAAGGACCCACAGGAGCCTACGAGCAGTACTTC. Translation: CASSQGPTGAYEQYF.

The DNA for the CDR3 is TGTGCCAGCAGCTCCGGGACTAGCAGGTCCACAGATACGCAGTATTTT. Its translation: CASSSGTSRSTDTQYF. The chain couples TRBV7-6 to TRBJ2-3, with 9 bases matching TRBD2. CDR3 length: 16 residues. With V trimmed by 4 bases and J by 2 bases, 7 bases remained unmatched. Per the germline V gene, CDR1 is SGHVS and CDR2 is FNYEAQ.

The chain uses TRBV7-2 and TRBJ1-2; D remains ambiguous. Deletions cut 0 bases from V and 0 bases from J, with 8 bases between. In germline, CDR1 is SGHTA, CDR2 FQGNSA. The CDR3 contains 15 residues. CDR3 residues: CASSLAVDTNYGYTF. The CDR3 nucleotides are TGTGCCAGCAGCTTAGCGGTAGATACTAACTATGGCTACACCTTC.

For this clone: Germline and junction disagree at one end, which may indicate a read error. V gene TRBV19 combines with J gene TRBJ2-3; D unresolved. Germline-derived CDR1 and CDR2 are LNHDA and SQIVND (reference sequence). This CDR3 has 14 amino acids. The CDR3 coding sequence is TGTGCCAGCAGTATATTCGCGTTCGGGGATACGCAGTATTTT. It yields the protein CASSIFAFGDTQYF.

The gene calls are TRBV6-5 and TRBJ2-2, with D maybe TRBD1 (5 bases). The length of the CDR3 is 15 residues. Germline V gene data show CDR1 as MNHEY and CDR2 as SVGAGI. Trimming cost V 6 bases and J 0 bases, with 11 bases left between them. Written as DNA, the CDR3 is TGTGCCAGCAGAAAGGGGAACGCGAACACCGGGGAGCTGTTTTTT. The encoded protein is CASRKGNANTGELFF.

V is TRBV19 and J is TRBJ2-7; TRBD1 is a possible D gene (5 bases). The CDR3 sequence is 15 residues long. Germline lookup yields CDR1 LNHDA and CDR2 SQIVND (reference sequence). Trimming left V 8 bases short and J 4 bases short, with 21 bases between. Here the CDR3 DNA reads TGTGCCAGTTCCGACCCTGGGGCCCCTTTGTACGAGCAGTACTTC. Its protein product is CASSDPGAPLYEQYF.

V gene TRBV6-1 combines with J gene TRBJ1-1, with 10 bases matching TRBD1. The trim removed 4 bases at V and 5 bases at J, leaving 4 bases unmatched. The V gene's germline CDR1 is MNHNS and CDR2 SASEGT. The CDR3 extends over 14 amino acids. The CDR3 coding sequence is TGTGCCAGCAGTGCGACAGGGGGCGAAACTGAAGCTTTCTTT. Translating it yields CASSATGGETEAFF.

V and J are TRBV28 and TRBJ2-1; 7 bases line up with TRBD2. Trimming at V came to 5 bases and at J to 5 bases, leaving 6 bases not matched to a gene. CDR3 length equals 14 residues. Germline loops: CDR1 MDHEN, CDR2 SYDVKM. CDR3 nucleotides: TGTGCCAGCAGTAGGACTAGACGGAACAATGAGCAGTTCTTC. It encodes CASSRTRRNNEQFF.

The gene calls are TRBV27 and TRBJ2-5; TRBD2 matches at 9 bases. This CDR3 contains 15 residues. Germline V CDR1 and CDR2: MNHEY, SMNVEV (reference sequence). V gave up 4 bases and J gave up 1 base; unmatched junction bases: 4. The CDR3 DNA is TGTGCCAGCAGTTCTAGCGGGGCCTTCCAAGAGACCCAGTACTTC. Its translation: CASSSSGAFQETQYF.

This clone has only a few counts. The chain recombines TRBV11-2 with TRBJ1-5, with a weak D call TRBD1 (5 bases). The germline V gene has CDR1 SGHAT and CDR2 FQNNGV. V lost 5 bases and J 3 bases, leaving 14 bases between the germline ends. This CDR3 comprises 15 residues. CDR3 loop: CASSLTGGNNQPQHF. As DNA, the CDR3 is TGTGCCAGCAGCCTGACGGGGGGGAACAATCAGCCCCAGCATTTT.

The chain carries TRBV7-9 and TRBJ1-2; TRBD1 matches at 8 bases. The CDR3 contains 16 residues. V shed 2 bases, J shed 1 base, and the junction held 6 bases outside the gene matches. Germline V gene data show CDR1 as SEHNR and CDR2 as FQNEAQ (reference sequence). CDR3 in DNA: TGTGCCAGCAGCTTACCACAGGGGGTACGTAACTATGGCTACACCTTC. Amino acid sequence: CASSLPQGVRNYGYTF.

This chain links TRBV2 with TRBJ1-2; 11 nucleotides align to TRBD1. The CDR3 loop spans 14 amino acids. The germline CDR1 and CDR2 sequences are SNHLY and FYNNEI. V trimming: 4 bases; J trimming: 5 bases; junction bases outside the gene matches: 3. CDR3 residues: CASSGGQGVYGYTF. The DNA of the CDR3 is TGTGCCAGCAGTGGGGGACAGGGGGTATATGGCTACACCTTC.